What follows is one TCR beta chain and its context. This sample is part of a study of blood T cell repertoires in COVID-19. The CDR3 sequence is 12 residues long. Per germline, CDR1 SQVTM and CDR2 ANQGSEA. Trimming stripped 4 bases from V and 4 bases from J, with 10 bases between. In the authors' workflow: Quantification of nucleated cells was approximated via reference gene primer amplification. Assay: immunoSEQ multiplex PCR; the TCRdb copy retains only in-frame clones and omits some. V and J calls and clone size come straight from that table; D and trimming were deduced from the DNA. The sample lists fewer than 150,000 clones; under 90% were seen once.

The clonotype originates from a man aged 45-60 years in a cohort exposed to, infected with or recovered from COVID-19 (not recorded which). The specimen was PBMCs or T cells enriched from blood (not recorded which). The chain joins TRBV29-1 to TRBJ1-2, with a possible D match to TRBD1 (5 bases). CDR3 sequence reads: CSVGQQSYGYTF. The DNA of the CDR3 is TGCAGCGTTGGACAGCAGTCCTATGGCTACACCTTC.